The 30 T cell receptor beta chains below come from one sample, sequenced in a study of cytomegalovirus exposure and HLA in healthy donors. PCR was performed using 60 Vbeta and 13 Jbeta primers. Using immunoSEQ multiplex PCR, the repertoire was profiled, and TCRdb retains in-frame clones only, with some absent. The table has roughly 130,000 clones, 75% to 85% seen once. Sequenced: PBMCs. These receptors originate from a male donor in good health and CMV-seronegative.

This clone has just a few counts. The chain links TRBV27 to TRBJ1-2; a possible D gene is TRBD1 (6 bases). V lost 1 base and J lost 6, with 15 bases in between. CDR1 is MNHEY and CDR2 is SMNVEV in the germline V gene (reference sequence). The CDR3 consists of 15 residues. CDR3 in amino acids: CASSLYLDSYNGYTF. Written as DNA, the CDR3 is TGTGCCAGCAGTTTATACCTGGACAGCTACAATGGCTACACCTTC.

This clone was seen more than once but under ten times. The J gene is TRBJ2-6, the V gene TRBV28, with TRBD1 matching over 8 bases. This CDR3 comprises 16 residues. CDR1 is MDHEN, CDR2 SYDVKM, per germline. Trimming took 5 bases from V and 4 from J; bases not matched to a gene: 7. This CDR3 reads CASSDDRGLGANVLTF. The CDR3 nucleotides read TGTGCCAGCAGTGATGACAGGGGTCTAGGGGCCAACGTCCTGACTTTC.

The chain recombines TRBV29-1 with TRBJ2-7; 8 nucleotides agree with TRBD1. Unmatched junction bases numbered 12, after V lost 7 bases and J lost 7 bases. The CDR3 consists of 13 residues. Germline V CDR1 and CDR2: SQVTM, ANQGSEA. The CDR3 coding sequence is TGCAGCGGCACGGACAGGGCCCTGGGGGAGCAGTACTTC. Protein sequence: CSGTDRALGEQYF.

This chain links TRBV9 with TRBJ2-1, with TRBD1 identical over 8 bases. The V segment lost 4 bases and the J segment 8 bases; nucleotides outside the gene matches: 8. Per the germline V gene, CDR1 is SGDLS and CDR2 is YYNGEE. The CDR3 has 14 amino acids. The CDR3 sequence is CASSTIAGGDEQFF. CDR3 in DNA: TGTGCCAGCAGCACCATAGCAGGGGGCGATGAGCAGTTCTTC. The full variable domain, its missing parts supplied by reference TRBV9 and TRBJ2-1, is DSGVTQTPKHLITATGQRVTLRCSPRSGDLSVYWYQQSLDQGLQFLIQYYNGEERAKGNILERFSAQQFPDLHSELNLSSLELGDSALYFCASSTIAGGDEQFFGPGTRLTVL.

The chain employs TRBV4-3 and TRBJ2-5, with D maybe TRBD1 (6 bases). From germline, CDR1 is LGHNA and CDR2 YSLEER. This CDR3 has 15 residues. V was trimmed by 1 base and J by 11 bases, leaving 20 bases between them. The CDR3 DNA sequence: TGCGCCAGCAGCCAAGCGGGGACACGTCGTGGGGAGCAGTACTTC. Protein product: CASSQAGTRRGEQYF.

This chain uses TRBV27 with TRBJ2-1; possibly TRBD2 for D (5 bases). Germline CDR1 and CDR2: MNHEY and SMNVEV (reference sequence). V lost 6 bases and J lost 0, with 12 bases in between. CDR3 size: 15 residues. The CDR3 nucleotides are TGTGCCAGCAGCACTAGTGTCAGCTCCTACAATGAGCAGTTCTTC. It is translated as CASSTSVSSYNEQFF.

The chain recombines TRBV25-1 with TRBJ2-1; 8 bases line up with TRBD2. The CDR3 covers 14 residues. CDR1 and CDR2 from the germline V gene are MGHDK and SYGVNS. Trimming cost V 0 bases and J 8 bases; bases outside gene matches: 3. Here the CDR3 DNA reads TGTGCCAGCAGTGAATACGGGAGGGCCTATGAGCAGTTCTTC. Its protein product is CASSEYGRAYEQFF.

The CDR3 is CASRPQVSYNEQFF. The CDR3 DNA reads as TGTGCCAGCAGGCCTCAGGTGTCCTACAATGAGCAGTTCTTC. The chain couples TRBV6-5 to TRBJ2-1, with D unclear. The CDR3 sequence is 14 residues long. Germline V gene data show CDR1 as MNHEY and CDR2 as SVGAGI. Trimming cost V 6 bases and J 1 base, with 10 bases left between them.

This clone was found once. The rearrangement joins TRBV28 to TRBJ1-2; D perhaps matches TRBD1 (5 bases). Germline V CDR1 and CDR2: MDHEN, SYDVKM. V shed 5 bases and J shed 4 bases, with 11 bases lying between them. The CDR3 is 13 amino acids. The CDR3: CASSPTGIYGYTF. CDR3 sequence (DNA): TGTGCCAGCAGTCCTACAGGCATCTATGGCTACACCTTC.

With respect to this clone: The junction differs from germline at one of its ends, possibly a read error. The genes are TRBV7-7 and TRBJ2-2; 7 bases agree with TRBD1. This CDR3 has 15 amino acids. CDR1 and CDR2 from the germline V gene are SSHAT and FNYEAQ (reference sequence). The CDR3 DNA reads as TGTGCTAGCAGCTTAGGGATACAGGGGCCCGGGGAGCTGTTTTTT. This encodes CASSLGIQGPGELFF.

The chain combines TRBV30 with TRBJ1-1; D is unclear. The V gene lost 0 bases and the J gene lost 0 bases, with 8 bases spanning the gap. CDR3 size: 14 residues. Per the germline V gene, CDR1 is GTSNPN and CDR2 is SVGIG (reference sequence). The CDR3 loop reads CAWSVAGMNTEAFF. The CDR3 bases are TGTGCCTGGAGTGTGGCCGGGATGAACACTGAAGCTTTCTTT. The full variable domain, completed using reference TRBV30 and TRBJ1-1, is SQTIHQWPATLVQPVGSPLSLECTVEGTSNPNLYWYRQAAGRGLQLLFYSVGIGQISSEVPQNLSASRPQDRQFILSSKKLLLSDSGFYLCAWSVAGMNTEAFFGQGTRLTVV.

This chain links TRBV14 with TRBJ2-1; TRBD2 matches 8 bases. The CDR3 covers 17 residues. V lost 0 bases to trimming and J lost 6 bases; unmatched junction nucleotides: 10. CDR1 is SGHDN and CDR2 is FVKESK in the germline V gene. The DNA of the CDR3 is TGTGCCAGCAGCCAAGAGAGGCCGGGGGGGCCGGGCAATGAGCAGTTCTTC. This encodes CASSQERPGGPGNEQFF.

The chain employs TRBV7-6 and TRBJ2-2; D may be TRBD2 (5 bases). CDR3 length equals 20 residues. Trimming took 5 bases from V and 3 from J, leaving 28 bases between them. Germline V lookup: CDR1 SGHVS, CDR2 FNYEAQ. CDR3 protein: CASSPQPNRGYSSDTGELFF. The CDR3 region has the DNA TGTGCCAGCAGCCCTCAACCCAATCGAGGGTACTCCTCGGACACCGGGGAGCTGTTTTTT. Complete variable domain (other parts from reference TRBV7-6 and TRBJ2-2): GAGVSQSPRYKVTKRGQDVALRCDPISGHVSLYWYRQALGQGPEFLTYFNYEAQQDKSGLPNDRFSAERPEGSISTLTIQRTEQRDSAMYRCASSPQPNRGYSSDTGELFFGEGSRLTVL.

The chain couples TRBV6-1 to TRBJ2-3; 14 positions match TRBD2. Germline trimming cut 4 bases from V and 6 bases from J; bases unmatched to any gene: 0. The CDR3 sequence is 14 residues long. In germline, CDR1 is MNHNS, CDR2 SASEGT. CDR3 sequence (DNA): TGTGCCAGCAGTGGACTAGCGGGAGGGGATACGCAGTATTTT. Protein product: CASSGLAGGDTQYF.

This clone has a handful of counts. V is TRBV2 and J is TRBJ2-7; 7 positions match TRBD1. Germline CDR1 and CDR2: SNHLY and FYNNEI. The CDR3 is 14 amino acids. V gave up 7 bases and J gave up 2 bases; unmatched junction bases: 8. The CDR3 region is CASTPDGTAYEQYF. In nucleotides, the CDR3 is TGTGCCAGCACTCCAGACGGGACAGCCTACGAGCAGTACTTC.

V usage is TRBV6-5 and J usage is TRBJ1-2; weak D call: TRBD1 (6 bases). The CDR3 is made up of 14 amino acids. Germline assignment: CDR1 MNHEY and CDR2 SVGAGI. The V end lost 5 bases, the J end lost 4 bases, and 14 bases lay between the germline ends. In DNA, the CDR3 is TGTGCCAGCAGTCCGTCGGACAGATTCTATGGCTACACCTTC. Amino acid sequence: CASSPSDRFYGYTF.

The chain is built from TRBV7-2 and TRBJ2-7; possibly TRBD2 for D (6 bases). CDR1 is SGHTA, CDR2 FQGNSA, per germline. Trimming cost V 6 bases and J 0 bases, with 15 bases left between them. The CDR3 has 15 amino acids. Here the CDR3 reads CASRREGLPSYEQYF. The CDR3 DNA reads TGTGCCAGCAGGAGAGAGGGACTTCCCTCCTACGAGCAGTACTTC.

The V gene is TRBV9, the J gene TRBJ1-1; D might be TRBD1 (6 bases). Germline V gene data show CDR1 as SGDLS and CDR2 as YYNGEE. This CDR3 comprises 15 residues. V lost 0 bases and J 7 bases, leaving 16 bases between the germline ends. In DNA form, the CDR3 reads TGTGCCAGCAGCGTAGCTGGGGGAGGGGGGATTGAAGCTTTCTTT. Residues: CASSVAGGGGIEAFF.

The chain couples TRBV27 to TRBJ2-2, with a tentative D call TRBD2 (6 bases). CDR1 and CDR2 (germline): MNHEY, SMNVEV (reference sequence). V gave up 6 bases and J gave up 0 bases, with 11 bases separating them. CDR3 length: 15 amino acids. CDR3 loop: CASRRGVTNTGELFF. DNA for the CDR3: TGTGCCAGCAGGCGGGGAGTTACGAACACCGGGGAGCTGTTTTTT.

This clone was seen only a few times. The chain couples TRBV5-4 to TRBJ2-7; D unclear. Looked up from germline, CDR1 is SGHNT and CDR2 is YYREEE (reference sequence). The CDR3 contains 13 residues. V was trimmed by 0 bases and J by 5 bases, leaving 9 bases between them. The CDR3 loop reads CASSLDYHHEQYF. The CDR3 DNA follows: TGTGCCAGCAGCTTGGACTATCACCACGAGCAGTACTTC. The full variable domain, its missing parts supplied by reference TRBV5-4 and TRBJ2-7, is ETGVTQSPTHLIKTRGQQVTLRCSSQSGHNTVSWYQQALGQGPQFIFQYYREEENGRGNFPPRFSGLQFPNYSSELNVNALELDDSALYLCASSLDYHHEQYFGPGTRLTVT.

This rearrangement joins TRBV7-2 to TRBJ2-7, with 11 bases that match TRBD2. V dropped 1 base and J dropped 2; count of bases not matched to a gene: 7. CDR1 is SGHTA, CDR2 FQGNSA, per germline. CDR3 length: 17 residues. The CDR3 sequence: CASSLGLAGRLTYEQYF. As DNA, the CDR3 is TGTGCCAGCAGCTTAGGACTAGCGGGGCGTCTAACCTACGAGCAGTACTTC.

The J gene is TRBJ2-2, the V gene TRBV5-4; 9 bases match TRBD1. The V gene end was trimmed by 3 bases and the J gene end by 4 bases; junction bases not matched to a gene: 10. Per germline, CDR1 SGHNT and CDR2 YYREEE (reference sequence). CDR3 length: 17 amino acids. The CDR3 sequence: CASSSKTGQGGTGELFF. The CDR3 region has the DNA TGTGCCAGCAGCTCTAAAACGGGACAGGGAGGCACCGGGGAGCTGTTTTTT.

This clone was found a few times. The chain couples TRBV12-2 to TRBJ1-2; TRBD1, the table's D call, was not compared with the DNA. TRBV12-2 is assigned pseudogene status. This CDR3 is 23 amino acids long. The CDR3 here is CASRLMGLGQDRIRCPRAYGYTF. The CDR3 region has the DNA TGTGCAAGTCGCTTAATGGGGCTTGGACAGGACCGTATCCGCTGCCCGCGAGCCTATGGCTACACCTTC.

This clone was counted a single time. This chain uses TRBV7-6 with TRBJ2-5, with 7 nucleotides matching TRBD2. The J call may not be correct, given that the DNA end is closer to TRBJ2-7. The CDR3 contains 15 residues. CDR1 and CDR2 (germline): SGHVS, FNYEAQ. The CDR3 reads CASSLAGRGNYEQYF. For the CDR3, the DNA is TGTGCCAGCAGCTTAGCGGGGAGGGGAAACTACGAGCAGTACTTC.

The CDR3 bases are TGTGCCAGCAGCGTTAAGGCAGGGGGCGGTGCCACCGGGGAGCTGTTTTTT. Protein product: CASSVKAGGGATGELFF. This chain joins TRBV11-2 and TRBJ2-2; 8 nucleotides align to TRBD1. Germline-derived CDR1 and CDR2 are SGHAT and FQNNGV. CDR3 length: 17 amino acids. J lost 4 bases, V lost 5 bases, and 12 bases had no gene match. Complete variable domain (other parts from reference TRBV11-2 and TRBJ2-2): EAGVAQSPRYKIIEKRQSVAFWCNPISGHATLYWYQQILGQGPKLLIQFQNNGVVDDSQLPKDRFSAERLKGVDSTLKIQPAKLEDSAVYLCASSVKAGGGATGELFFGEGSRLTVL.

This sequence joins TRBV15 and TRBJ2-7; 7 bases line up with TRBD1. Germline lookup yields CDR1 LNHNV and CDR2 YYDKDF (reference sequence). With 5 bases clipped from V and 2 bases from J, the junction kept 6 bases outside the gene matches. The CDR3 contains 14 residues. DNA of the CDR3: TGTGCCACCAGCGGGTGGGACAGTGCCTACGAGCAGTACTTC. Translation: CATSGWDSAYEQYF. The complete variable domain, with remaining parts taken from reference TRBV15 and TRBJ2-7, reads DAMVIQNPRYQVTQFGKPVTLSCSQTLNHNVMYWYQQKSSQAPKLLFHYYDKDFNNEADTPDNFQSRRPNTSFCFLDIRSPGLGDTAMYLCATSGWDSAYEQYFGPGTRLTVT.

V is TRBV15 and J is TRBJ2-5, with a possible D match to TRBD2 (5 bases). V shed 0 bases and J shed 3 bases, with 14 bases lying between them. CDR3 size: 16 residues. Germline-derived CDR1 and CDR2 are LNHNV and YYDKDF (reference sequence). DNA of the CDR3: TGTGCCACCAGCAGAGAAAGGATATCGGGAAAAGAGACCCAGTACTTC. Protein product: CATSRERISGKETQYF.

V gene TRBV10-2 combines with J gene TRBJ2-2; D may be TRBD1 (5 bases). Germline CDR1 WSHSY, CDR2 SAAADI. CDR3 length: 13 amino acids. Trimming pared 3 bases from V and 6 bases from J, leaving 8 bases between. The CDR3 region is CASSDPGSGELFF. The CDR3 DNA follows: TGCGCCAGCAGTGATCCAGGGTCCGGGGAGCTGTTTTTT.

The V and J genes are TRBV6-5 and TRBJ1-1, with D unresolved. Germline loops: CDR1 MNHEY, CDR2 SVGAGI. There are 15 residues in the CDR3. The germline V and J ends were trimmed by 0 bases and 0 bases, with 8 bases remaining between them. CDR3 nucleotide sequence: TGTGCCAGCAGTTACTCTCCAGTGATGAACACTGAAGCTTTCTTT. It specifies CASSYSPVMNTEAFF.

The chain has TRBV7-2 and TRBJ2-3; 8 bases are a match to TRBD2. Trimming removed 2 bases from V and 7 bases from J; junction bases left unmatched: 8. In germline, CDR1 is SGHTA, CDR2 FQGNSA. The CDR3 consists of 15 residues. The CDR3 spells CASSLKPGGANTQYF. The CDR3 coding sequence is TGTGCCAGCAGCTTAAAACCCGGGGGGGCGAATACGCAGTATTTT.